These 9 T cell receptor beta chains were sequenced from one sample in a study of OX40 agonist ivuxolimab in advanced cancers. Repertoires were generated with immunoSEQ multiplex PCR, while TCRdb's copy carries only in-frame clones and drops some. The sample has tens of thousands of clones, roughly 84% seen once. The specimen comprised CD4+ or CD8+ T cells sorted from blood, sampled in a trial of the OX40 agonist ivuxolimab. The receptors stem from an adult with an advanced solid tumor such as melanoma, head and neck, liver or kidney cancer.

The V gene is TRBV30, the J gene TRBJ2-7; TRBD2 might be the D (5 bases). Germline CDR1 and CDR2: GTSNPN and SVGIG (reference sequence). The CDR3 consists of 14 residues. Between the trimmed V and J ends, which lost 1 base and 3 bases, there was a span of 13 bases. CDR3 amino acids: CAWSGRTAGYEQYF. Here the CDR3 DNA reads TGTGCCTGGAGTGGGAGGACGGCGGGCTACGAGCAGTACTTC.

With respect to this clone: The germline gene is not matched at one end of the junction; a read error may be the cause. The V gene is TRBV7-3, the J gene TRBJ2-1; D perhaps matches TRBD1 (6 bases). This CDR3 region has 14 residues. CDR1 is SGHTA, CDR2 FQGTGA, per germline. DNA for the CDR3: TGTGCTAGCAGCATTCAGGGGTTTACGACTGAGCAGTTCTTC. It specifies CASSIQGFTTEQFF.

The chain uses TRBV19 and TRBJ2-7; D not certain. V was cut by 2 bases and J by 0 bases, with 8 bases left in between. Germline CDR1 is LNHDA and CDR2 is SQIVND (reference sequence). This CDR3 is 14 amino acids long. The CDR3 loop reads CASSISLASYEQYF. For the CDR3, the DNA is TGTGCCAGTAGTATATCGCTGGCCTCCTACGAGCAGTACTTC.

This clone was observed once. The chain has TRBV11-2 and TRBJ1-5; tentative D call: TRBD1 (5 bases). With 3 bases removed from V and 2 bases from J, the gap between germline ends came to 8 bases. Germline V gene sequence: CDR1 SGHAT, CDR2 FQNNGV. CDR3 size: 14 residues. The DNA of the CDR3 is TGTGCCAGCAGCTTGGGACCGCGCAATCAGCCCCAGCATTTT. This encodes CASSLGPRNQPQHF.

This clone has more than one count but fewer than ten. The genes are TRBV4-1 and TRBJ1-1, with 8 bases identical to TRBD1. The germline gives CDR1 MGHRA, CDR2 YSYEKL. The CDR3 consists of 16 residues. With 5 bases clipped from V and 0 bases from J, the junction kept 8 bases outside the gene matches. CDR3 amino acids: CASSVGTTGVNTEAFF. CDR3 sequence (DNA): TGCGCCAGCAGCGTAGGAACGACAGGGGTGAACACTGAAGCTTTCTTT.

V and J are TRBV5-3 and TRBJ2-7; D possibly corresponds to TRBD1 (6 bases). TRBV5-3 is known as an ORF, though its function is uncertain. V was shortened by 3 bases and J by 3 bases, with 7 bases between the two germline ends. The CDR3 covers 12 residues. The CDR3 reads CARSSDSYEQYF. In DNA, the CDR3 is TGTGCCAGAAGCTCGGACAGCTACGAGCAGTACTTC.

This chain uses TRBV18 with TRBJ1-1, with D tentatively TRBD1 (5 bases). The V end was cut by 6 bases, the J end by 0 bases, with 17 bases between. This CDR3 has 16 amino acids. CDR1 KGHSH and CDR2 LQKENI come from the germline V gene. The CDR3 loop reads CASSPTGLKMNTEAFF. The CDR3 coding sequence is TGTGCCAGCTCTCCTACGGGACTCAAGATGAACACTGAAGCTTTCTTT.

This rearrangement joins TRBV5-1 to TRBJ1-6; D ambiguous. Germline CDR1 SGHRS, CDR2 YFSETQ. The CDR3 is 13 residues long. V was cut by 6 bases and J by 7 bases, with 11 bases left in between. Here the CDR3 reads CASMTDSNSPLHF. The CDR3 DNA follows: TGCGCCAGCATGACTGATTCAAATTCACCCCTCCACTTT.

The chain joins TRBV9 to TRBJ2-7, with 8 bases matching TRBD1. CDR1 SGDLS and CDR2 YYNGEE come from the germline V gene. The CDR3 sequence is 15 residues long. The junction had 8 bases not matched to a gene; V was cut back by 3 bases and J by 3 bases. The CDR3 loop is CASSASDRVDYEQYF. CDR3 nucleotides: TGTGCCAGCAGCGCCTCGGACAGGGTCGACTACGAGCAGTACTTC.